A single sample is the source of the 9 T cell receptor beta chains below, sequenced in a study of T-cell reconstitution after alpha-beta-depleted transplantation in children listed by TCRdb under 2016. Library preparation employed PCR. TCRdb shows the sequencer as Illumina HiSeq 2500. TCR libraries were prepared with molecular barcoding, using unique molecular identifiers to normalize TCRbeta repertoire quantification. TCRdb reprocessed the public reads (quality trimming at Q25 with fastp, clone calling with MiXCR) and kept in-frame beta chains. Each entry merges the rows of one CDR3 protein and shows their most common DNA and genes. This sample has almost 500,000 distinct CDR3 sequences in its table, and roughly a tenth of those were observed once. The top ten constitute 2% to 2.5% of the sample. The treatment or condition label corresponds to: allogeneic hematopoietic cell transplantation with graft depleted of TCRalphabeta T cells and CD19 B cells.

Here the sequenced sample was PBMCs, taken before TCRalphabeta/CD19-depleted stem cell transplant. The receptors were gathered from a child aged 2 to 10 with inherited bone marrow failure, due to receive a stem cell transplant.

This clonotype was seen many times. The chain links TRBV7-7 to TRBJ2-5; tentatively, D is TRBD2 (6 bases). The CDR3 totals 13 residues. CDR1 is SSHAT, CDR2 FNYEAQ, per germline (reference sequence). The ends were cut back, 5 bases at V and 6 bases at J, with 13 bases in the middle. Here the CDR3 reads CASSNGGVKTQYF. DNA of the CDR3: TGTGCCAGCAGCAACGGCGGGGTGAAGACCCAGTACTTC.

This clonotype was detected ten times or more. The V and J genes are TRBV3-1 and TRBJ2-1; D perhaps matches TRBD2 (6 bases). V lost 3 bases and J 7 bases, leaving 10 bases between the germline ends. The CDR3 has 13 residues. CDR1 LGHDT and CDR2 YNNKEL come from the germline V gene (reference sequence). CDR3 in amino acids: CASSHGTLNEQFF. In DNA, the CDR3 is TGTGCCAGCAGCCACGGGACTCTTAATGAGCAGTTCTTC.

This clonotype was seen repeatedly, ten times or more. The chain recombines TRBV5-1 with TRBJ2-3; 8 bases line up with TRBD2. Germline V gene data show CDR1 as SGHRS and CDR2 as YFSETQ. The junction had 4 bases not matched to a gene; V was cut back by 6 bases and J by 1 base. The CDR3 totals 14 residues. CDR3 DNA sequence: TGCGCCAGCAAGCGGGAGTGGGGCACAGATACGCAGTATTTT. This sequence encodes CASKREWGTDTQYF.

This clonotype was observed at least ten times. This chain links TRBV30 with TRBJ1-6; D is unclear. The CDR3 loop spans 14 amino acids. Germline assignment: CDR1 GTSNPN and CDR2 SVGIG (reference sequence). Deletions cut 0 bases from V and 6 bases from J, with 9 bases between. CDR3 in DNA: TGTGCCTGGAGTGTATTGGCTGGTAATTCACCCCTCCACTTT. Amino acid sequence: CAWSVLAGNSPLHF.

This clonotype came up many times. The chain couples TRBV29-1 to TRBJ2-3; 7 bases map to TRBD1. CDR3 length: 13 residues. V lost 8 bases to trimming and J lost 2 bases; unmatched junction nucleotides: 7. Germline loops: CDR1 SQVTM, CDR2 ANQGSEA. The CDR3: CSLDRDPTDTQYF. The CDR3, as DNA: TGCAGCCTCGACAGGGACCCCACAGATACGCAGTATTTT.

This clonotype occurred many times. This sequence joins TRBV12-3 or TRBV12-4 and TRBJ2-7, with D tentatively TRBD2 (5 bases). The CDR3 consists of 14 residues. V dropped 4 bases and J dropped 0 bases, with 10 bases sitting between them. DNA of the CDR3: TGTGCCAGCAGTTCCGGGATCGTCTCCTACGAGCAGTACTTC. Translated, it gives CASSSGIVSYEQYF.

The chain employs TRBV6-2 or TRBV6-3 and TRBJ1-5, with 9 positions matching TRBD1. The V and J ends lost 6 bases and 4 bases, in that order; junction bases with no gene match: 10. In germline, CDR1 is MNHEY, CDR2 SVGEGT. The CDR3 has 16 amino acids. The CDR3 is CASRHRGQGGNQPQHF. Here the CDR3 DNA reads TGTGCCAGCAGACACAGGGGACAGGGCGGGAATCAGCCCCAGCATTTT.

The rearrangement uses TRBV20-1 and TRBJ1-2; possibly TRBD1 for D (6 bases). The CDR3 has 16 amino acids. Trimming took off 0 bases at V and 6 bases at J, with 20 bases between the two ends. Germline V CDR1 and CDR2: DFQATT, SNEGSKA (reference sequence). CDR3 protein: CSARDLGRTVTDGYTF. The CDR3 DNA reads TGCAGTGCTAGAGATCTCGGGAGGACAGTTACCGATGGCTACACCTTC.

This clonotype was detected many times. The chain carries TRBV12-3 or TRBV12-4 and TRBJ1-2; no firm D call. The CDR3 is 14 amino acids. The V end lost 2 bases, the J end lost 8 bases, and 15 bases lay between the germline ends. CDR3 amino acids: CASSLYAGSTGYTF. The CDR3 region has the DNA TGTGCCAGCAGTTTATACGCCGGGAGTACGGGCTACACCTTC.